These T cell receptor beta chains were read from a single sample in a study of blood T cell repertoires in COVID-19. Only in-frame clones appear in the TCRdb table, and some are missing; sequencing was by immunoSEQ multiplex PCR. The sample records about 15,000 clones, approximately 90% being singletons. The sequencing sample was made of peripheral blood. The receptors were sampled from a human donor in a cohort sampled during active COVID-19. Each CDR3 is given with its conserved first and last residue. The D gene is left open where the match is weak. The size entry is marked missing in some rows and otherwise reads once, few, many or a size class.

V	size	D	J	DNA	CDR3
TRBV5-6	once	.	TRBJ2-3	TGTGCCAGCAGCTTGGGTGGAGTGCGCACAGATACGCAGTATTTT	CASSLGGVRTDTQYF
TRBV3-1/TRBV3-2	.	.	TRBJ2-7	TGTGCCAGCAGCCCACCGGGACTGCGCTCCTACGAGCAGTACTTC	CASSPPGLRSYEQYF
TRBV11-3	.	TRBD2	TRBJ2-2	TGTGCCATCCGGGGGGGGTTCGACACCGGGGAGCTGTTTTTT	CAIRGGFDTGELFF
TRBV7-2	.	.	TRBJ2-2	TGTGCCAGCACCCAAGGGGCCAGGGCGAACACCGGGGAGCTGTTTTTT	CASTQGARANTGELFF
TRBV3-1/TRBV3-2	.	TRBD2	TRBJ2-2	TGTGCCAGCAGCCCGGGACTAGCTACGAGCGGGGAGCTGTTTTTT	CASSPGLATSGELFF
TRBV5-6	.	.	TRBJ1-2	TGTGCCAGCAGCCAGCGGGCTTATGGCTACACCTTC	CASSQRAYGYTF
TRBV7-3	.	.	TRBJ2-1	TGTGCCAGCAGCTTAATTTCCGGGGAGCAGTTCTTC	CASSLISGEQFF
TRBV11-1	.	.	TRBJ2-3	TGTGCCAGCAGCTCCAGGGGACACCCCACAGATACGCAGTATTTT	CASSSRGHPTDTQYF
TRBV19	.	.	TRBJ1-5	TGTGCCAGTGGCGGGTGGGGGGGACGAAGTAGCAATCAGCCCCAGCATTTT	CASGGWGGRSSNQPQHF
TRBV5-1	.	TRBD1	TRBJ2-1	TGCGCCAGCCAGCTCGCTCAGGGGGCGGCCGATGAGCAGTTCTTC	CASQLAQGAADEQFF
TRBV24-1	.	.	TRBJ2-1	TGTGCCACCAGTGCAAGCACTGACAGGACCAATGAGCAGTTCTTC	CATSASTDRTNEQFF
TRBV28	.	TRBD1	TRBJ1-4	TGTGCCAGCAGGGGTGACAGGGGTAATGAAAAACTGTTTTTT	CASRGDRGNEKLFF
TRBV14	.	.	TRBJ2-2	TGTGCCAGCAGCCAATCGTTACAGGGTAACACCGGGGAGCTGTTTTTT	CASSQSLQGNTGELFF
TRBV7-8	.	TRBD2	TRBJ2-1	TGTGCCAGCAGCTTACCCTGGACTAGCTACAATGAGCAGTTCTTC	CASSLPWTSYNEQFF